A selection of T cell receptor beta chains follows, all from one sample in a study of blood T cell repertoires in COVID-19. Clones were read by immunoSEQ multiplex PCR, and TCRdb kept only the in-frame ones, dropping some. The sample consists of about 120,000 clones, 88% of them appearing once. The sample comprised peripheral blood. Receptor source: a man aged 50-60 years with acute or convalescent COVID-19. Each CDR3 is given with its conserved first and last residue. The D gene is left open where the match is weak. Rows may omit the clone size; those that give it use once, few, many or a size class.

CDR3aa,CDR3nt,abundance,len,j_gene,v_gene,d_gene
CATREGEKLFF,TGTGCCACCCGAGAGGGTGAAAAACTGTTTTTT,few,11,TRBJ1-4,TRBV19,.
CASSSAGVYTEAFF,TGTGCCAGCAGTTCCGCAGGGGTGTACACTGAAGCTTTCTTT,.,14,TRBJ1-1,TRBV27,.
CASGLSNGELFF,TGTGCCAGCGGTCTTAGTAACGGGGAGCTGTTTTTT,once,12,TRBJ2-2,TRBV7-8,.
CASSLGAGVGEQYF,TGCGCCAGCAGCTTGGGAGCGGGAGTCGGCGAGCAGTACTTC,.,14,TRBJ2-7,TRBV5-1,TRBD2
CASSVTGGWGPDTGELFF,TGTGCCAGCAGCGTAACAGGGGGCTGGGGGCCAGACACCGGGGAGCTGTTTTTT,.,18,TRBJ2-2,TRBV9,TRBD1
CASSGGQGGSYEQYF,TGCGCCAGCAGTGGGGGACAGGGCGGCTCCTACGAGCAGTACTTC,.,15,TRBJ2-7,TRBV10-2,TRBD1
CASRRLAASYNEQFF,TGCGCCAGCAGGCGACTAGCGGCTTCTTACAATGAGCAGTTCTTC,few,15,TRBJ2-1,TRBV5-1,TRBD2
CASSQGRSGNQPQHF,TGTGCCAGCAGCCAAGGTAGGAGTGGCAATCAGCCCCAGCATTTT,few,15,TRBJ1-5,TRBV3-1/TRBV3-2,.
CASSPPAMPGVTDTQYF,TGTGCCAGCAGCCCCCCGGCCATGCCAGGCGTCACAGATACGCAGTATTTT,.,17,TRBJ2-3,TRBV3-1/TRBV3-2,.
CASGIQGSYGYTF,TGTGCCAGCGGAATACAGGGCAGCTATGGCTACACCTTC,.,13,TRBJ1-2,TRBV28,.
CASARQGVGNSPLHF,TGTGCCAGCGCGAGACAGGGGGTCGGAAATTCACCCCTCCACTTT,.,15,TRBJ1-6,TRBV7-6,TRBD1
CASSKRLAVPYEQYF,TGTGCCAGCAGCAAAAGACTAGCGGTACCCTACGAGCAGTACTTC,.,15,TRBJ2-7,TRBV3-1/TRBV3-2,TRBD2
CASSLTGGQPQHF,TGTGCCAGCAGTCTGACAGGGGGACAGCCCCAGCATTTT,.,13,TRBJ1-5,TRBV7-2,TRBD1
CASSPALAGDEQFF,TGTGCCAGCTCACCCGCCCTAGCGGGAGATGAGCAGTTCTTC,.,14,TRBJ2-1,TRBV18,TRBD2
CASSLMQLETQYF,TGTGCCAGCAGCTTGATGCAGTTGGAGACCCAGTACTTC,.,13,TRBJ2-5,TRBV5-6,.
CASSLLTGVMRNEQFF,TGTGCCAGCAGTTTGTTAACGGGAGTCATGCGGAATGAGCAGTTCTTC,few,16,TRBJ2-1,TRBV27,.
CASSPLGLSIYGYTF,TGTGCCAGCAGCCCCCTAGGACTGTCCATCTATGGCTACACCTTC,.,15,TRBJ1-2,TRBV5-8,.
CASSQGVGGYTF,TGTGCCAGCAGCCAGGGAGTGGGTGGCTACACCTTC,.,12,TRBJ1-2,TRBV3-1/TRBV3-2,.
CASSLGQGAATDTQYF,TGTGCCAGCAGCTTAGGACAGGGGGCTGCAACAGATACGCAGTATTTT,many,16,TRBJ2-3,TRBV11-2,TRBD1
CASSREGGLQYF,TGTGCCAGCAGCCGCGAAGGGGGTCTACAGTACTTC,.,12,TRBJ2-5,TRBV6-5,.
CASSGQGNSPLHF,TGTGCCAGTAGTGGACAGGGAAATTCACCCCTCCACTTT,.,13,TRBJ1-6,TRBV19,TRBD1
CASSQGGDRENSPLHF,TGCGCCAGCAGCCAAGGGGGTGACAGGGAGAATTCACCCCTCCACTTT,.,16,TRBJ1-6,TRBV4-3,TRBD1
CAISDRGRADVLTF,TGTGCCATCAGTGACAGGGGAAGGGCGGACGTCCTGACTTTC,.,14,TRBJ2-6,TRBV10-3,.
CASSQGSRPQHF,TGTGCCAGCAGCCAAGGTTCGCGGCCCCAGCATTTT,.,12,TRBJ1-5,TRBV3-1/TRBV3-2,.
CATSRVKTGQETQYF,TGTGCCACCAGCAGAGTCAAGACAGGCCAAGAGACCCAGTACTTC,.,15,TRBJ2-5,TRBV15,.
CASSRSSVSSYEQYF,TGTGCCAGCAGCCGATCTAGCGTAAGCTCCTACGAGCAGTACTTC,.,15,TRBJ2-7,TRBV6-5,.
CASSYVQSTEAFF,TGTGCCAGCAGTTACGTCCAGTCCACTGAAGCTTTCTTT,.,13,TRBJ1-1,TRBV6-6,.
CASSVQGQGEKLFF,TGCGCCAGCAGCGTACAGGGGCAGGGGGAAAAACTGTTTTTT,.,14,TRBJ1-4,TRBV5-1,TRBD1